Included here is one TCR beta chain sequence, with context. Ten or more counts support this clonotype. The specificity of this receptor is unknown. No much larger clone is present one base from it, and per-base qualities are unavailable. The data originate from a study of neurological immune-mediated disorders (dated by TCRdb to between 2017 and 2020). A note on the overall study: Peripheral blood TCR-beta repertoires from patients with HTLV-I-associated myelopathy (HAM/TSP), patients with multiple sclerosis, and healthy controls were compared in the study using UMI-based sequencing. The cohort comprised around 70 subjects: around 15 HAM/TSP patients, some 35 multiple sclerosis patients and 20 healthy controls. Longitudinal samples, technical triplicates and paired sorted CD4+ and CD8+ T-cell subsets, alongside PBMC samples, were included among the approximately 99 TCR-beta libraries.

The healthy controls were volunteers from blood banks in Maryland, USA. For the unsorted PBMC libraries, 2 million PBMCs were stored in RNAlater at -80 degrees C until RNA extraction and were used to generate the libraries. Peripheral blood was subjected to Ficoll-Hypaque density gradient centrifugation to isolate PBMCs, which were then cryopreserved in liquid nitrogen. What the research found in general, with its limitations: Across subjects, expanded clones never shared an identical CDR3 amino acid sequence, which suggests that the TCR-beta repertoires in every group were private. TCR clonal expansion was highest in HAM/TSP patients and lowest in MS patients, with MS patients falling below even healthy controls.

The germline V gene (reference sequence) specifies MNHEY as CDR1 and SMNVEV as CDR2. V lost 0 bases and J lost 5 bases; the stretch between them is 10 bases long. Measured from the cysteine to the phenylalanine, the CDR3 is 14 residues long. Only the CDR3 DNA stays, 42 bases, in frame from base 1. cDNA synthesis used template-switch 5'RACE with a primer carrying a 10-nucleotide random unique molecular identifier tagging each TCR transcript. Over 160 million TCR-beta sequences, covering 15-18 subjects, were produced in each sequencing run. The RNeasy kit was used for extraction of total RNA. The KAPA Real-time Library Amplification kit was used to amplify TCR-beta VDJ regions with primers for the TCR constant region and the 5'RACE anchor. A first PCR added sample indexes and Illumina adaptors, after which a second PCR increased the library yield. After Ampure bead purification, the roughly 650 bp TCR product was size-selected on a 2% E-gel SizeSelection system. Library quality was checked on a Bioanalyzer, concentration was measured with Qubit, and libraries were quantified with the Kapa Library Quantification kit before pooling. An Illumina HiSeq 2500 was used to sequence the libraries paired-end at 2 x 150 bp. To increase sequence diversity, about 25-31% phiX was spiked into each library pool. The published analysis was carried out like this. The quality-filtered reads were processed with the UMI-based MiGEC pipeline, whose error correction step removed more than 85% of the raw TCR sequences. VDJ genes were aligned to IMGT germline references, and each clonotype was defined by a unique CDR3 amino acid sequence together with V-J genes. VDJtools evaluated clonal expansion, Shannon diversity and CDR3 relatedness (CalcPairwiseDistances, ClusterSamples); CLCbio workbench built phylogenetic trees. Using coefficient-of-variation modelling across technical triplicates, the study counted a clone as expanded if it had at least 8 unique UMIs. TCRdb handled the public reads itself, with Q25 trimming in fastp and clone calling in MiXCR, and kept productive beta chains. Duplicate CDR3 protein sequences are folded into a single record with the most common DNA and genes. The V and J calls come from TCRdb's annotation, not from the publication. The sample records under 90,000 distinct CDR3 sequences, 9% to 12% of which are singletons. About 1.8% of the sample is in the top ten clones.

Recombination joined TRBV27 with TRBJ1-1; the D gene cannot be named for sure. What was sequenced was PBMCs. The TCR was taken from a man aged 40-49 years in good health. Here the CDR3 is given as CASSLSMGRTEAFF. The nucleotide sequence reads as follows: TGTGCCAGCAGTTTATCGATGGGAAGGACTGAAGCTTTCTTT.